The table lists the clone carrying this T cell receptor (beta chain) with a count of one. What it binds is not known. Its ends do not fully match the called genes, so a read error is possible. This specimen comes from a study of cytomegalovirus exposure and HLA in healthy donors. The wider study: An earlier analysis found 100 million or so unique TCR beta sequences from approximately 200 million T cells.

Germline CDR1 MNHEY, CDR2 SMNVEV (reference sequence). The CDR3 contains 13 residues. General study points: Within the data, a cluster of highly shared sequence variants was likely a sequencing artifact. A later analysis associated under 20,000 TCR beta sequences with HLA alleles at a 0.05 false discovery rate.

A multiplex PCR was run with 60 Vbeta primers and 13 Jbeta primers. Measured with immunoSEQ multiplex PCR; TCRdb has only the in-frame clones, and not every one. The table records around 90,000 clones, around nine tenths of them present only once. This rearrangement joins TRBV27 to TRBJ2-1; TRBD2 agrees at 7 bases. Sample: PBMCs. This clonotype was sampled from a man aged 25-45 years in good health and CMV-seropositive. The CDR3 is CASSLWEGNGQFF. The CDR3 region has the DNA TGTGCCAGCAGTTTGTGGGAGGGTAATGGGCAGTTCTTC.